One sample yielded the 10 T cell receptor delta chains listed below, sequenced in a study of γδ T cells in repeated Plasmodium falciparum infection. TCRdb used CATT to re-call clones from the multiplex PCR reads. This sample has around 89,000 delta-chain clones; 1.4% occur once, and the top ten carry around 8.1%. Bulk repertoires came from Vgamma9/Vdelta2+ or Vdelta2-negative gammadelta T cells flow-sorted from PBMC. Sequences were obtained from gamma-delta T cells from blood. The receptors stem from a pool of human donors (malaria-infected and uninfected, not separated).

At least ten counts were recorded for this clone. The V and J genes are TRDV1 and TRDJ1, with a possible D match to TRDD3 (5 bases). Germline CDR1 TSWWSYY, CDR2 QGS. With 5 bases removed from V and 0 bases from J, the gap between germline ends came to 25 bases. There are 19 residues in the CDR3. The CDR3 region has the DNA TGTGCTCTTGGGTCCCCTAAGCGGCTTCTCTGGGTAAACACCGATAAACTCATCTTT. As protein: CALGSPKRLLWVNTDKLIF.

This clone occurred many times. The TCRdb protein, from a much larger clone, departs from this DNA's translation at residue 4, likely by read error; the protein shown derives from the DNA. The V call is TRDV2, the J call TRDJ1, with 7 nucleotides matching TRDD3. Germline CDR1 reads GEAIGNYY; CDR2 reads EKD. The CDR3 covers 17 residues. CDR3 DNA sequence: TGTGCCTGTAACACCGTGGGGGAGGCCCCGAGAACCGATAAACTCATCTTT. Residues: CACNTVGEAPRTDKLIF.

This clone has more than one count but fewer than ten. TCRdb records a much larger clone's protein for this DNA, with a difference at residue 14 that likely arises from a read error; the protein given is the translation of the DNA. Here the V gene is TRDV1, but the J gene went uncalled; the table gives TRDD3 as D, unverified against the DNA. Germline lookup yields CDR1 TSWWSYY and CDR2 QGS. The CDR3 totals 15 residues. The CDR3 sequence is CALGDRPFYTDKLTF. CDR3 DNA: TGTGCTCTTGGGGATAGACCCTTCTACACCGATAAACTCACCTTT.

This clone was detected a few times. Translating this DNA gives a protein that differs at residue 5 from the TCRdb one, which belongs to a much larger clone; a read error is likely, and the protein shown is this translation. The genes are TRDV1 and TRDJ1; 8 bases fit TRDD2. Because TCRdb records no J gene, it was assigned here through a match of the DNA to germline. Germline loops: CDR1 TSWWSYY, CDR2 QGS. CDR3 length: 23 amino acids. V shed 4 bases, J shed 0 bases, and the junction held 28 bases outside the gene matches. This CDR3 reads CALGGPSPTTSYFWSPYTDKLIF. CDR3 sequence (DNA): TGTGCTCTTGGGGGACCCTCACCGACAACTTCCTACTTCTGGTCCCCGTACACCGATAAACTCATCTTT.

For this clone: This DNA translates differently at residue 17 from the TCRdb protein, which is that of a much larger clone; a read error is likely, and the protein shown is the DNA's own translation. No J gene was called, and the V gene is TRDV2; the DNA was not compared with TRDD3, the D call given in the table. CDR3 length: 19 residues. The germline gives CDR1 GEAIGNYY, CDR2 EKD. The chain's CDR3 is CACPSSTGGYTPYTDKPIF. For the CDR3, the DNA is TGTGCCTGTCCCTCTTCCACTGGGGGATACACGCCTTACACCGATAAACCCATCTTT.

This clone was seen at least ten times. This chain joins TRDV1 and TRDJ1; D remains unclear. There are 19 residues in the CDR3. Trimming left V 2 bases short and J 0 bases short, with 22 bases between. From germline, CDR1 is TSWWSYY and CDR2 QGS. CDR3 residues: CALGEGFPNNDKYTDKLIF. The CDR3 DNA reads TGTGCTCTTGGGGAAGGTTTCCCTAACAATGATAAGTACACCGATAAACTCATCTTT.

This clone was detected only a few times. Translating this DNA gives a protein that differs at residue 6 from the TCRdb one, which belongs to a much larger clone; a read error is likely, and the protein shown is this translation. The V gene is TRDV2, the J gene TRDJ3, with D possibly being TRDD3 (6 bases). The J gene, not given by TCRdb, was assigned here from a germline match of the nucleotide sequence. The germline V gene has CDR1 GEAIGNYY and CDR2 EKD. V lost 3 bases to trimming and J lost 7 bases, with 12 bases between them. This CDR3 is 15 amino acids long. CDR3 sequence: CACDLAGDDTRQMFF. CDR3 DNA: TGTGCCTGTGACCTTGCGGGGGACGACACCCGACAGATGTTTTTC.

This clone was seen a few times. The protein recorded in TCRdb matches a much larger clone and deviates from this DNA's translation at residue 12, suggesting a read error; the protein here is obtained by translating the DNA. The chain uses TRDV2 and TRDJ1; TRDD3 matches at 9 bases. The J gene, not given by TCRdb, was assigned here from a germline match of the nucleotide sequence. The CDR3 is 15 residues long. Germline assignment: CDR1 GEAIGNYY and CDR2 EKD. Written as DNA, the CDR3 is TGTGCCTGCAATACTGGGGGACATTACACCGATAGACTCATCTTT. The encoded protein is CACNTGGHYTDRLIF.

This clone was detected a few times. TCRdb's listed protein matches a much larger clone and diverges from this DNA's translation at residue 15, likely through a read error; the protein shown comes from the DNA. This sequence joins TRDV2 and TRDJ3, with TRDD3 identical over 12 bases. The J gene, missing from TCRdb, was assigned here through DNA to germline matching. CDR3 length: 23 amino acids. From germline, CDR1 is GEAIGNYY and CDR2 EKD. Unmatched junction bases numbered 16, after V lost 0 bases and J lost 2 bases. The CDR3 nucleotides are TGTGCCTGTGACACCGTCATACTGGGGGATACAACAGATCACCCCTGGGACACCCGACAGATGTTTTTC. As protein: CACDTVILGDTTDHPWDTRQMFF.

With respect to this clone: TCRdb shows a much larger clone's protein in place of this DNA's translation, and the two differ at residue 5, likely through a read error; the protein shown is translated from the DNA. This chain connects TRDV2 to TRDJ1; 8 bases are a match to TRDD2. Since TCRdb gives no J gene, matching the DNA to germline was used here to assign it. This CDR3 region has 21 residues. CDR1 and CDR2 (germline): GEAIGNYY, EKD. Unmatched junction bases numbered 26, after V lost 2 bases and J lost 4 bases. The CDR3 loop reads CACDRLPTTGVPRDKDDKLIF. CDR3 sequence (DNA): TGTGCCTGTGACAGGCTTCCTACGACGGGGGTCCCCCGCGATAAAGACGATAAACTCATCTTT.